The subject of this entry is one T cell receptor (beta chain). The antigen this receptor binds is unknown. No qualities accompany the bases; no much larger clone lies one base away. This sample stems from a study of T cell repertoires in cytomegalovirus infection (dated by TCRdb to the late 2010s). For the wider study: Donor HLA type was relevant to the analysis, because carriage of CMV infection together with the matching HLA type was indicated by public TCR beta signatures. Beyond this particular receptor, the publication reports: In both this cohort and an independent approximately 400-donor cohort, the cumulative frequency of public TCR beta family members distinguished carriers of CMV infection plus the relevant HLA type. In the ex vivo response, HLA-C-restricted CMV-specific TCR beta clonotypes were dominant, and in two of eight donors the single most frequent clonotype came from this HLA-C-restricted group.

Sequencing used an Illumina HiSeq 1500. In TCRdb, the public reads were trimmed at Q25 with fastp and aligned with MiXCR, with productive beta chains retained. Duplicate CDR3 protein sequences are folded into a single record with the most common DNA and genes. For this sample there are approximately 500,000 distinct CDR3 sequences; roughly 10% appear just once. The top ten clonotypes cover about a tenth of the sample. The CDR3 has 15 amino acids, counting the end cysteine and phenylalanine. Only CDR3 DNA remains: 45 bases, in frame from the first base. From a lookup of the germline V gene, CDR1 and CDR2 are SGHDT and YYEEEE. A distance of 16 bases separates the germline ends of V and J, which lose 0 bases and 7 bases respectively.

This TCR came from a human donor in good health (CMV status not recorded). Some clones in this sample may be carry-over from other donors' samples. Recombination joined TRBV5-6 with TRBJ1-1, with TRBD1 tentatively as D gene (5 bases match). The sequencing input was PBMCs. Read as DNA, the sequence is TGTGCCAGCAGCTTGGTAGCCAGGGAGGAAGGTGAAGCTTTCTTT. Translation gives CASSLVAREEGEAFF. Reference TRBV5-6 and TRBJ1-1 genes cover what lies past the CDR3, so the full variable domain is DAGVTQSPTHLIKTRGQQVTLRCSPKSGHDTVSWYQQALGQGPQFIFQYYEEEERQRGNFPDRFSGHQFPNYSSELNVNALLLGDSALYLCASSLVAREEGEAFFGQGTRLTVV.